The entry below describes one T cell receptor (beta chain). It lacks a known antigen. Base qualities are not recorded, but no much larger clone differs from it by a single base. The collaborating institutions used their own protocols to collect whole blood in K2EDTA tubes. For TCRbeta analysis, collaborator samples were shipped as frozen whole blood, as isolated PBMCs, or as DNA extracted from either sample type. In the germline V gene, CDR1 corresponds to SGHRS and CDR2 to YFSETQ. V loses 4 bases, J loses 6 bases, and the germline ends lie 16 bases apart. Including cysteine and phenylalanine, the CDR3 has 15 amino acids. Of the read, only the CDR3 DNA is kept; its 45 bases are in frame from base 1. The data are from a study of blood T cell repertoires in COVID-19 (dated by TCRdb to 2020 to 2022). With respect to the entire study: Samples from collaborators originated in the United States, Italy and Spain and spanned both the acute and convalescent phases of COVID-19. Deeply sampled blood TCRbeta repertoires from subjects exposed to, actively infected with, or recovered from COVID-19 were included in the dataset. Where available, HLA class I and class II types were obtained from metadata supplied by the sample provider rather than from assay-based typing. The samples were drawn from two sources: the first 160 participants of the ongoing ImmuneRACE study, and approximately 1,300 subjects contributed by 6 global collaborators. A de-identified subject ID, COVID-19 status, age in years and sex were almost always included in the sample metadata. The material from the prospective study consisted of cDNA or gDNA derived from T cells, B-cell-depleted T cells, or PBMCs. The repertoires were made available in a free public database intended to serve as a resource for research on the immune response to SARS-CoV-2.

TCRbeta CDR3 regions were amplified from genomic DNA using the immunoSEQ Assay, a bias-controlled multiplex PCR. In the authors' own workflow: Nucleated cell counts per sample were estimated from amplification of reference gene primers within the assay. To quantify the absolute abundance of each unique TCRbeta CDR3 rearrangement, sequence reads were collapsed and filtered. Productive Simpson clonality was computed per sample as the square root of Simpson's diversity index over productive rearrangements. The table was pulled from immuneACCESS by TCRdb, which kept in-frame rearrangements only. Such tables lose some clones; where checked, under half of the loss comes from unresolved V genes, and the rest has no known cause. V and J calls and clone size are as listed in that table; D and trimming were resolved from the DNA. Recorded for this sample are just over 150,000 clones; more than 85% of them occurred a single time. About 2.4% of the sample is in the top ten clones.

Results and caveats for the whole study, not just this receptor: How much clinical and demographic metadata was included differed by source and by participant, and the metadata was provided uncurated.

The chain uses TRBV5-1 and TRBJ2-2; TRBD2 is perhaps the D gene, given 7 matching bases. The sequence was collected from a woman aged 70-85 years with acute or convalescent COVID-19. Sequencing was done on a sample of peripheral blood. At the DNA level, the sequence is TGCGCCAGCAGCACCCAAGGGGGGGATTCCGGGGAGCTGTTTTTT. Its product reads: CASSTQGGDSGELFF.